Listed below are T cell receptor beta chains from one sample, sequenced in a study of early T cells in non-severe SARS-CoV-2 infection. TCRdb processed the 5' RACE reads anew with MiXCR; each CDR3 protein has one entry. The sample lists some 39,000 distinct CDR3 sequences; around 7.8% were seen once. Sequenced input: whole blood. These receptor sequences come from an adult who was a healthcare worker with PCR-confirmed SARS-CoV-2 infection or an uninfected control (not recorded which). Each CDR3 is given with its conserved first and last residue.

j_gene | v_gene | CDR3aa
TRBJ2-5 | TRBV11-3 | CASRSTSGGPREYF
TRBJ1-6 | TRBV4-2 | CASRPRTLEGSPLHF
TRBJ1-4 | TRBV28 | CASSSDATNEKLFF
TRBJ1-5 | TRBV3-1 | CSSSHGRQPQHF
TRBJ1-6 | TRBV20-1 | CSARDPRPFVSLHF
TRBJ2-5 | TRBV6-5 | CASSMSRGNQETQYF
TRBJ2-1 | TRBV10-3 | CAISDLPAGEDNNEQFF
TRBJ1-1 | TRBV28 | CASLSFTEAFF
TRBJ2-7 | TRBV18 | CASSPPGTHYEQYF
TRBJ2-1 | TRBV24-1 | CATSDLSGNEQFF
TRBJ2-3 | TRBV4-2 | CASSLEDTQYF
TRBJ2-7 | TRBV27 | CASGTGPYEQYF
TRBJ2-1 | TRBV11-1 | CASSFPRGAGEQFF
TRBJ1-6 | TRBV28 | CASSSIGGSYNSPLHF
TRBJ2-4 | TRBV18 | CASSIALGSKNIQYF
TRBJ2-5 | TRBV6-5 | CASSYGTGGLETQYF
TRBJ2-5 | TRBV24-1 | CATSDSTSGGQETQYF
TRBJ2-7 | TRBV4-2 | CASSQVEANAEEQYF
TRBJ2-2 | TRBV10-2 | CASGDRFLDTGELFF
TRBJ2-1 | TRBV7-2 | CASSLARAANEQFF
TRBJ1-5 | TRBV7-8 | CASSLNSPFSEDNQPQHF
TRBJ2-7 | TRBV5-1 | CASSLDPSYEQYF
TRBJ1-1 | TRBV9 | CASSVVGAQNTEAFF
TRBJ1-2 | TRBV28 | CASSFRTVQVRYGYTF
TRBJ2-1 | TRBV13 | CASSLDRSSYNEQFF
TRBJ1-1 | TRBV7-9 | CASSSIGTAFF
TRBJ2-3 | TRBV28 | CASSNPDADTQYF
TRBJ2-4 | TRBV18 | CASSPSYAKNIQYF
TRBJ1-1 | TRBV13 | CASGQGLMNTEAFF
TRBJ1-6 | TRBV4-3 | CASSPDRTGWSSNSPLHF
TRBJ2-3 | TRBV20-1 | CSARQPGQGNFFPGTDTQYF
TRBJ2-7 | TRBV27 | CAIRGQDLYEQYF
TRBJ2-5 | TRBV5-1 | CASSLSSSETQYF
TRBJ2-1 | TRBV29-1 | CSVEGGGRLPYNEQFF
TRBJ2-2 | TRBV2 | CASSQSRAGELFF
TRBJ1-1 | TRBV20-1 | CSAFRLTEAFF
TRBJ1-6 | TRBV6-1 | CASILEGSSPLHF
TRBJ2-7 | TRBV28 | CASSLLGLDEQYF
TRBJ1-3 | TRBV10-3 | CAISESGQKPGNTIYF
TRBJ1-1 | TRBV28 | CASSLVEAEAFF
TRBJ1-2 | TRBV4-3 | CASSQDRADRAYGYTF
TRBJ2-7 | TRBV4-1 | CASSQDTEGEQYF
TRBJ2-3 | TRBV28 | CASSPPQRGADTQYF
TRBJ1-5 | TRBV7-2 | CASSSYPQGRISNQPQHF
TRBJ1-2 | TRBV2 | CASSWTGGGGYTF
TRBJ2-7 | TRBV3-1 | CASTQDYDYEQYF
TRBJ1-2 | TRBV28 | CASSSQFYGYTF
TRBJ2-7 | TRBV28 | CASSPGQHYEQYF
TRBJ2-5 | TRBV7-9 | CASSLVVSETQYF
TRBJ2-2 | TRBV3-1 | CASSQGDVRTNTGELFF